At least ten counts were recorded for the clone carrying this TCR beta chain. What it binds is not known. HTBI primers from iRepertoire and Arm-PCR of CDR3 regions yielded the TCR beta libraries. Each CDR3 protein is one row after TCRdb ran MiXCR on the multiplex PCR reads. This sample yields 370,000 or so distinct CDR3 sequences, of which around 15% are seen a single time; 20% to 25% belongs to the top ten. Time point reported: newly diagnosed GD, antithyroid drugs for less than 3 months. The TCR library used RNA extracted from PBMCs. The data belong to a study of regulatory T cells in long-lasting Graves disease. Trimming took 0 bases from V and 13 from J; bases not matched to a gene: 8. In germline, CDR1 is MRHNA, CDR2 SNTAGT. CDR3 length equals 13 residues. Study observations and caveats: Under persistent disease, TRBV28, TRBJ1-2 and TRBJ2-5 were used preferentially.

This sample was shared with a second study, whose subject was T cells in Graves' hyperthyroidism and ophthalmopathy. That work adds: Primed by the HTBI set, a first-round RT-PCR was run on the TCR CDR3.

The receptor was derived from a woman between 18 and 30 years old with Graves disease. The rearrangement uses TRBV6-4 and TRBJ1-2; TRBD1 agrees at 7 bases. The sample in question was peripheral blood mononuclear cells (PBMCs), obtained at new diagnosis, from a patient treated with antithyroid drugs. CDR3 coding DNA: TGTGCCAGCAGTGACTCCGGCAGGGGGGAACGCACCTTC. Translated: CASSDSGRGERTF.